This T cell receptor (beta chain) appears in the sequencing data of a study of human T cells and chemical hapten exposure. Study in general: Diphenylcyclopropenone doses were given weekly to the scalps of patients across the approximately 22-week study. Patch tests delivered 0.01% DPC to the upper back and were evaluated at 6 days.

Time point defined: pre-sensitization, week 0. The treatment here: therapeutic diphenylcyclopropenone sensitization with weekly scalp DPC. TCRdb analysed the RACE reads with MiXCR anew, one entry per CDR3 protein. The repertoire holds over 300,000 distinct CDR3 sequences, with more than 4.5% as singletons. On this clonotype itself: The antigen is unknown.

V was shortened by 1 base and J by 4 bases, with 12 bases between the two germline ends. The CDR3 has 15 amino acids. Germline V gives CDR1 LGHDT, CDR2 YNNKEL (reference sequence). Study-level findings and limits: It was expanded TCRs that formed significantly more large CDR3 similarity clusters than controls did.

The V gene is TRBV3-1, the J gene TRBJ2-3; no reliable D call. The sequencing here drew on whole blood, taken in connection with sensitization to the hapten diphenylcyclopropenone (DPC). This clonotype originated in a woman aged 50 to 65 with alopecia areata. Some clones in this sample may be carry-over from other donors' samples. The DNA of the CDR3 is TGTGCCAGCAGCCAAGTCCAAGTGGGCCCAGATACGCAGTATTTT. Its protein is CASSQVQVGPDTQYF.